Listed below are T cell receptor beta chains from one sample, sequenced in a study of beta chain bispecific antibodies for T cell cancers. Via MiXCR, TCRdb re-called the 5' RACE reads, giving one row per CDR3 protein. The data show about 20,000 distinct CDR3 sequences, approximately 2.2% seen once. The antigens these receptors bind are not known. The sample was healthy donor T cells cultured with leukemia cells, taken from a culture containing a bispecific antibody targeting TCR Vbeta12. These receptors all come from a human donor in good health. Some clones in this sample may be carry-over from other donors' samples. CDR3s include the opening cysteine and the closing phenylalanine or tryptophan. Each record gives: clone size, V gene, J gene, D gene, CDR3 DNA, CDR3 protein. A D gene is named only where the DNA matches it firmly. Some rows have no size entry. The others give once, few or many, or a class for an expanded clone.

few	TRBV2	TRBJ1-1	.	TGTGCCAGCAGTGGACACAACACTGAAGCTTTCTTT	CASSGHNTEAFF
many	TRBV19	TRBJ2-7	.	TGTGCCAGTAGTTCCAGTAGGAACGAGCAGTACTTC	CASSSSRNEQYF
many	TRBV12-5	TRBJ2-4	.	TGTGCTAGTGGTTTGGTAAATCGGGACAAAAACATTCAGTACTTC	CASGLVNRDKNIQYF
.	TRBV5-4	TRBJ2-7	TRBD2	TGTGCCAGCAGCTTGGCCGGGGCGGGGGGGCCTTACGAGCAGTACTTC	CASSLAGAGGPYEQYF
many	TRBV5-6	TRBJ2-7	.	TGTGCCAGCAGCTTGGAGGGACCCTACGAGCAGTACTTC	CASSLEGPYEQYF
few	TRBV7-9	TRBJ1-3	.	TGTGCCAGCAGCTCTCATTCTACTGGAAACACCATATATTTT	CASSSHSTGNTIYF
many	TRBV5-1	TRBJ1-3	TRBD1	TGCGCCAGCAGCTCCCGACAGGGAGGTGCTGGAAACACCATATATTTT	CASSSRQGGAGNTIYF
few	TRBV7-9	TRBJ2-1	TRBD2	TGCGGGGGGAATGAGCAGTTCTTC	CGGNEQFF
many	TRBV28	TRBJ2-7	.	TGTGCCAGCAACGCGCTTCAGGGTGAAGAGCAGTACTTC	CASNALQGEEQYF
medium-sized	TRBV7-8	TRBJ2-1	TRBD2	TGTGCCAGCAGCTACGGGGGGTTTGAGCAGTTCTTC	CASSYGGFEQFF
many	TRBV12-3/TRBV12-4	TRBJ1-2	.	TGTGCCAGCAGCGACAGCAGGTACTATGGCTACACCTTC	CASSDSRYYGYTF
.	TRBV7-9	TRBJ2-7	.	TGTGCCAGCAGCCCCGGGTCCGGACCCGAGCAGTACTTC	CASSPGSGPEQYF
many	TRBV2	TRBJ2-6	.	TGTGCCAGCAGGGTTGGACAGTTCTCCTTTGGGGCCAACGTCCTGACTTTC	CASRVGQFSFGANVLTF
many	TRBV28	TRBJ1-1	.	TGTGCCAGCAGTTCTTACACTGAAGCTTTCTTT	CASSSYTEAFF
many	TRBV20-1	TRBJ2-2	.	TGCAGTGCTCCAACCCCCGACAGCACCGGGGAGCTGTTTTTT	CSAPTPDSTGELFF
many	TRBV20-1	TRBJ2-7	.	TGCAGTGCTGGCCGTAGAAACGAGCAGTACTTC	CSAGRRNEQYF
.	TRBV12-3/TRBV12-4	TRBJ2-2	.	TGTGCCAGCAGTTTAGAAAGGATCGGGGAGCTGTTTTTT	CASSLERIGELFF
many	TRBV20-1	TRBJ2-1	.	TGCAGTGCTAGGAGTTACAATGAGCAGTTCTTC	CSARSYNEQFF
.	TRBV7-8	TRBJ2-1	TRBD1	TGTGCCAGCAGTCAACCTTCGACAGGGGTGTCGGATGAGCAGTTCTTC	CASSQPSTGVSDEQFF
many	TRBV6-2/TRBV6-3	TRBJ1-5	TRBD1	TGTGCCAGCAGTGACCTTCCGGGACAGGGTGACCTTTATAGCAATCAGCCCCAGCATTTT	CASSDLPGQGDLYSNQPQHF
many	TRBV10-1	TRBJ2-3	.	TGCGCCAGCAGTGAGTCGGGCGGGCTCAGCACAGATACGCAGTATTTT	CASSESGGLSTDTQYF
.	TRBV19	TRBJ2-2	.	TGTGCCACCACCCCCCCCCCGGGGCAGAACACCGGGGAGCTGTTTTTT	CATTPPPGQNTGELFF
many	TRBV5-6	TRBJ2-7	.	TGTGCCAGCAGCTCCTTTCAGGGGTATAGCCCCTACGAGCAGTACTTC	CASSSFQGYSPYEQYF
many	TRBV10-3	TRBJ2-7	.	TGTGCCATCAGTGCAGGGCCTTCTGGATACGAGCAGTACTTC	CAISAGPSGYEQYF
many	TRBV3-1	TRBJ2-7	TRBD2	TGTGCCAGCAGCCAGGGGACTAGCGGGGGTGAAGAGCAGTACTTC	CASSQGTSGGEEQYF
many	TRBV2	TRBJ1-4	.	TGTGCCAGCAGTGCCCCGGGACACGACTTAACTAATGAAAAACTGTTTTTT	CASSAPGHDLTNEKLFF
many	TRBV21-1	TRBJ2-6	.	TGTGCCAGCAGCAAAGGGGGACAACTATGCTCTGGGGCCAACGTCCTGACTTTC	CASSKGGQLCSGANVLTF
many	TRBV5-1	TRBJ2-1	.	TGCGCCAGCAGCTCATCAGTGCAGTCCCCACTGATGGTGCAGTTCTTC	CASSSSVQSPLMVQFF
many	TRBV13	TRBJ2-2	.	TGTGCCAGCAGCCCGAGGACGGCCAACACCGGGGAGCTGTTTTTT	CASSPRTANTGELFF
many	TRBV20-1	TRBJ2-7	TRBD1	TGCAGTGCACCGGGGACAGCTCAATACGAGCAGTACTTC	CSAPGTAQYEQYF
many	TRBV7-2	TRBJ2-1	TRBD2	TGTGCCAGCAGGTTTCCCGGGACTAGCGGGGGCGGTGAGCAGTTCTTC	CASRFPGTSGGGEQFF
many	TRBV7-3	TRBJ2-5	.	TGTGCCAGCAGCTTAACGGGGGGCGTTCAAGAGACCCAGTACTTC	CASSLTGGVQETQYF
many	TRBV6-5	TRBJ2-1	TRBD2	TGTGCCAGCAGACCAGCAGTAGCGGGGGTTAGGAATGAGCAGTTCTTC	CASRPAVAGVRNEQFF
medium-sized	TRBV27	TRBJ1-5	.	TGTGCCAGCCGCAGGGGACGGGACCAGCCCCAGCATTTT	CASRRGRDQPQHF
many	TRBV7-9	TRBJ2-5	.	TGTGCCAGCAGTACGGACTATCAGTACTTC	CASSTDYQYF
.	TRBV2	TRBJ2-7	TRBD1	TGTGCCATCCTCCCGGGACAGGGTCCCGGCGAGCAGTACTTC	CAILPGQGPGEQYF
many	TRBV3-1	TRBJ1-1	.	TGTGCCAGCAGCCAAGATTGGGGATCGAGCACTGAAGCTTTCTTT	CASSQDWGSSTEAFF
many	TRBV19	TRBJ1-1	TRBD1	TGTGCCAGTAGTACTCTCCGGGACAGGGGACGGTACACTGAAGCTTTCTTT	CASSTLRDRGRYTEAFF
many	TRBV27	TRBJ2-6	TRBD1	TGTGCCAGCAGTTTAACAGGGGGTTCTGGGGCCAACGTCCTGACTTTC	CASSLTGGSGANVLTF
many	TRBV9	TRBJ1-2	.	TGTGCCAGCAGCGTAGCGGGGGAGATACCTAACTATGGCTACACCTTC	CASSVAGEIPNYGYTF
many	TRBV7-8	TRBJ2-2	.	TGTGCCAGCAGCACCCCGATGACCGGGGAGCTGTTTTTT	CASSTPMTGELFF
many	TRBV7-9	TRBJ2-2	.	TGTGCCAGCAGCCCCAAAGACAGGATCGGAACCGGGGAGCTGTTTTTT	CASSPKDRIGTGELFF
medium-sized	TRBV6-5	TRBJ2-7	.	TGTGCCAGCACCTTTTCCGCAGGGAGCTCCTACGAGCAGTACTTC	CASTFSAGSSYEQYF
many	TRBV11-1	TRBJ1-1	TRBD1	TGTGCCAGCAGCTTAGACGGACAGGAGCCGAACACTGAAGCTTTCTTT	CASSLDGQEPNTEAFF
many	TRBV5-1	TRBJ2-7	.	TGCGCCAGCAGCTTGGATTTGGGACTGACTTACGAGCAGTACTTC	CASSLDLGLTYEQYF
many	TRBV5-5	TRBJ2-1	.	TGTGCCAGCAGCTCAGTCTCCTACAATGAGCAGTTCTTC	CASSSVSYNEQFF
many	TRBV20-1	TRBJ1-2	TRBD1	TGCAGTGCAAGGGACAGTCCCTATGGCTACACCTTC	CSARDSPYGYTF
many	TRBV7-9	TRBJ1-2	.	TGTGCCAGCAGCATCGGGACGACGTACTATGGCTACACCTTC	CASSIGTTYYGYTF
few	TRBV4-1	TRBJ2-2	TRBD1	TGCGCCAGCAGCTCCCAGGGGGCGAGGCCCACCGGGGAGCTGTTTTTT	CASSSQGARPTGELFF
many	TRBV20-1	TRBJ1-1	.	TGCAGTGCCCAGGAGGGTGGGCTTGAAGCTTTCTTT	CSAQEGGLEAFF
many	TRBV20-1	TRBJ1-2	.	TGCAGTGCGAGTGGGTGGGATGGCTACACCTTC	CSASGWDGYTF